These 8 T cell receptor beta chains were sequenced from one sample in a study of cytomegalovirus exposure and HLA in healthy donors. The PCR employed 60 Vbeta primers together with 13 Jbeta primers. Sequencing used immunoSEQ multiplex PCR; TCRdb keeps in-frame clones, though not all of them. Seen in this sample are 55,000 to 80,000 clones; the ten most common clones hold around 2.5%. The sample was PBMCs. The receptors were gathered from a man aged 40-49 years in good health and CMV-seronegative.

V is TRBV9 and J is TRBJ2-7; 10 bases are shared with TRBD1. Trimming cost V 4 bases and J 2 bases; bases outside gene matches: 3. The germline V gene encodes CDR1 SGDLS and CDR2 YYNGEE. This CDR3 is built from 14 residues. CDR3 in amino acids: CASSPGQGAYEQYF. The CDR3 DNA reads as TGTGCCAGCAGCCCAGGACAGGGGGCCTACGAGCAGTACTTC.

The chain combines TRBV6-1 with TRBJ1-1; D remains ambiguous. Trimming cost V 2 bases and J 0 bases, with 4 bases left between them. Germline lookup yields CDR1 MNHNS and CDR2 SASEGT. This CDR3 has 13 amino acids. The DNA of the CDR3 is TGTGCCAGCAGTGAACAGGTGAACACTGAAGCTTTCTTT. Protein: CASSEQVNTEAFF.

The gene calls are TRBV6-1 and TRBJ2-5; 8 bases align to TRBD2. Trimming took 6 bases from V and 4 from J; bases not matched to a gene: 10. Germline V CDR1 and CDR2: MNHNS, SASEGT. There are 15 residues in the CDR3. The CDR3 is CASRLVGGAGETQYF. Here the CDR3 DNA reads TGTGCCAGCAGACTCGTCGGGGGGGCTGGAGAGACCCAGTACTTC.

V and J are TRBV6-5 and TRBJ1-1; 10 bases align to TRBD1. The CDR3 covers 15 residues. Germline CDR1 is MNHEY and CDR2 is SVGAGI. With V trimmed by 6 bases and J by 0 bases, 4 bases remained unmatched. For the CDR3, the DNA is TGTGCCAGCAGACGGACAGGGGGAATGAACACTGAAGCTTTCTTT. This sequence encodes CASRRTGGMNTEAFF.

The chain combines TRBV5-1 with TRBJ2-5; a weak D match, TRBD2 (7 bases). Germline CDR1 is SGHRS and CDR2 is YFSETQ. Trimming stripped 0 bases from V and 3 bases from J, with 15 bases between. CDR3 length equals 16 residues. CDR3 protein: CASSLGPGGAKETQYF. The CDR3 DNA is TGCGCCAGCAGCTTGGGGCCGGGGGGCGCGAAAGAGACCCAGTACTTC.

The V and J genes are TRBV7-3 and TRBJ1-2, with D hard to call. The V end lost 5 bases, the J end lost 4 bases, and 11 bases lay between the germline ends. Germline V gives CDR1 SGHTA, CDR2 FQGTGA. This CDR3 comprises 13 residues. The CDR3 here is CASSPEGVYGYTF. CDR3 sequence (DNA): TGTGCCAGCAGCCCGGAGGGTGTCTATGGCTACACCTTC.

The chain couples TRBV10-3 to TRBJ1-6, with 9 nucleotides matching TRBD1. CDR1 is ENHRY and CDR2 is SYGVKD in the germline V gene. CDR3 size: 14 residues. V lost 7 bases and J lost 6; bases outside the gene matches: 4. CDR3 DNA: TGTGCCATCAAGAGGGACAGGGCTAATTCACCCCTCCACTTT. Amino acid sequence: CAIKRDRANSPLHF.

DNA for the CDR3: TGTGCCAGCAGCGTAGCTGTCAGGAATTCACCCCTCCACTTT. Protein product: CASSVAVRNSPLHF. This chain links TRBV9 with TRBJ1-6; D is ambiguous. V lost 0 bases to trimming and J lost 7 bases, with 8 bases between them. The CDR3 length is 14 residues. Germline-derived CDR1 and CDR2 are SGDLS and YYNGEE.